This TCR beta chain was found in a study of regulatory T cells in long-lasting Graves disease. In the case of this clonotype: Its antigen is unidentified.

For TCR beta, libraries came from iRepertoire HTBI primers and Arm-PCR of CDR3 regions. TCRdb fed the multiplex PCR reads into MiXCR, producing one record per CDR3 protein. The repertoire includes 600,000 to 850,000 distinct CDR3 sequences, about 30% of them detected once, and under 50% sits in the top ten. The time point: persistent/refractory GD, antithyroid drugs over 5 years with positive TRAb. The TCR library used RNA extracted from PBMCs. Whole-study results and caveats: The number of shared public clonotypes was higher in persistent patients (approximately 2,600) than new patients (just over 950).

The source material was peripheral blood mononuclear cells (PBMCs), sampled when the disease was refractory, from a patient treated with antithyroid drugs. This sequence was found in a female donor with Graves disease.

CDR3 sequence: CSARVAGDPTFF. CDR3 bases: TGCAGTGCTAGAGTGGCAGGAGACCCGACTTTCTTT. The chain couples TRBV20-1 to TRBJ1-1; D call uncertain. V lost 1 base, J lost 12 bases, and 15 bases lay in between. Germline assignment: CDR1 DFQATT and CDR2 SNEGSKA (reference sequence). CDR3 length: 12 amino acids.